One sample yielded the 21 T cell receptor beta chains listed below, sequenced in a study of vaccination and CD4 T cells after COVID-19. Treatment described: 10-day PBMC culture with coronavirus spike peptide pools or control peptides (ViraFEST assay). Researchers used the Oncomine TCR Beta short-read assay to sequence DNA from cultured CD4+ T cells. TCRdb recomputed calls from the PCR reads with MiXCR, one row per CDR3 protein. This table holds roughly 5,000 distinct CDR3 sequences, about 44% found once. These receptors' antigens are unknown. The specimen sequenced was CD4+ T cells from blood, cultured in vitro. The receptors were gathered from a human donor who had recovered from COVID-19.

This clonotype was counted a single time. This chain joins TRBV7-3 and TRBJ2-1; D call uncertain. Trimming cost V 5 bases and J 5 bases, with 10 bases left between them. The CDR3 contains 13 residues. Germline CDR1 SGHTA, CDR2 FQGTGA. CDR3 region: CASSPPGHNEQFF. CDR3 sequence (DNA): TGTGCCAGCAGCCCCCCCGGCCACAATGAGCAGTTCTTC.

This clonotype was seen a handful of times. V gene TRBV6-1 combines with J gene TRBJ1-6; maybe TRBD1 (6 bases). The CDR3 loop spans 16 amino acids. Trimming took 6 bases from V and 10 from J, leaving 22 bases between them. Germline CDR1 is MNHNS and CDR2 is SASEGT. CDR3 residues: CASSRRDTGGSSPLHF. CDR3 sequence (DNA): TGTGCCAGCAGCCGCCGGGACACCGGGGGTAGCTCACCCCTCCACTTT.

This clonotype was observed a handful of times. The V call is TRBV20-1, the J call TRBJ2-1; TRBD2 matches at 9 bases. This CDR3 is built from 14 residues. Trimming removed 0 bases from V and 10 bases from J; junction bases left unmatched: 7. Germline-derived CDR1 and CDR2 are DFQATT and SNEGSKA (reference sequence). In nucleotides, the CDR3 is TGCAGTGCTAGAGATATTAGCGGGAGTCAAGAGCAGTTCTTC. Translation: CSARDISGSQEQFF.

This rearrangement joins TRBV7-2 to TRBJ2-3, with D maybe TRBD2 (5 bases). Looked up from germline, CDR1 is SGHTA and CDR2 is FQGNSA. CDR3 size: 15 residues. Trimming removed 3 bases from V and 2 bases from J, with 12 bases in between. The CDR3 nucleotides read TGTGCCAGCAGCTTCCCTAGCAGCCCCACAGATACGCAGTATTTT. It translates to CASSFPSSPTDTQYF.

The rearrangement joins TRBV2 to TRBJ1-1; D gene uncertain. The V end was cut by 6 bases, the J end by 1 base, with 12 bases between. Germline assignment: CDR1 SNHLY and CDR2 FYNNEI. This CDR3 is 14 amino acids long. The CDR3 loop reads CASRELLQNTEAFF. In nucleotides, the CDR3 is TGTGCCAGCAGGGAACTACTTCAGAACACTGAAGCTTTCTTT. Filled out from reference TRBV2 and TRBJ1-1, the complete variable domain reads EPEVTQTPSHQVTQMGQEVILRCVPISNHLYFYWYRQILGQKVEFLVSFYNNEISEKSEIFDDQFSVERPDGSNFTLKIRSTKLEDSAMYFCASRELLQNTEAFFGQGTRLTVV.

This clonotype is classed as hyperexpanded. This rearrangement joins TRBV28 to TRBJ1-2, with a weak D call TRBD1 (5 bases). The ends were cut back, 2 bases at V and 4 bases at J, with 17 bases in the middle. There are 16 residues in the CDR3. Per the germline V gene, CDR1 is MDHEN and CDR2 is SYDVKM. CDR3 coding DNA: TGTGCCAGCAGTTTAAGGGCCGCACGGGGCGCCTATGGCTACACCTTC. Translation gives CASSLRAARGAYGYTF.

This sequence joins TRBV25-1 and TRBJ2-7, with D possibly being TRBD1 (5 bases). V lost 5 bases and J 0 bases, leaving 14 bases between the germline ends. The germline V gene has CDR1 MGHDK and CDR2 SYGVNS. This CDR3 is built from 15 residues. The chain's CDR3 is CASSPTGSRSYEQYF. CDR3 bases: TGTGCCAGCAGTCCAACAGGTTCTCGCTCCTACGAGCAGTACTTC.

As for this clonotype: Just one base apart from a much larger clone, this may be a read error. The chain is built from TRBV9 and TRBJ1-6; the D gene is possibly TRBD1 (5 bases). Germline assignment: CDR1 SGDLS and CDR2 YYNGEE. V was shortened by 4 bases and J by 6 bases, with 14 bases between the two germline ends. The CDR3 is 15 residues long. The CDR3: CASSSGDGCNSPLHF. The CDR3 bases are TGTGCCAGCAGCTCTGGGGACGGGTGTAATTCACCCCTCCACTTT.

This clonotype has a handful of counts. The rearrangement uses TRBV6-4 and TRBJ2-7; tentatively, D is TRBD2 (5 bases). Trimming cost V 6 bases and J 6 bases, with 15 bases left between them. CDR3 size: 13 residues. Germline CDR1 and CDR2: MRHNA and SNTAGT. The CDR3 loop reads CASRPLESFEQYF. In DNA, the CDR3 is TGTGCCAGCAGACCACTAGAGTCGTTCGAGCAGTACTTC.

In its sample, this clonotype was seen a few times. The genes are TRBV20-1 and TRBJ1-1; D is ambiguous. V was shortened by 2 bases and J by 1 base, with 11 bases between the two germline ends. CDR1 is DFQATT, CDR2 SNEGSKA, per germline (reference sequence). CDR3 length equals 14 residues. CDR3 nucleotides: TGCAGTGCTAGACCACGACGCAAGAACACTGAAGCTTTCTTT. Its translation: CSARPRRKNTEAFF.

The chain employs TRBV20-1 and TRBJ2-7, with 7 bases identical to TRBD2. The V and J ends lost 2 bases and 3 bases, in that order; junction bases with no gene match: 1. Germline V gene sequence: CDR1 DFQATT, CDR2 SNEGSKA (reference sequence). This CDR3 is 12 amino acids long. The CDR3 sequence is CSARKRDYEQYF. CDR3 in DNA: TGCAGTGCTAGAAAGCGGGACTACGAGCAGTACTTC.

This chain links TRBV24-1 with TRBJ2-3; D remains ambiguous. Germline V gene sequence: CDR1 KGHDR, CDR2 SFDVKD. CDR3 size: 16 residues. V dropped 4 bases and J dropped 1 base, with 14 bases sitting between them. The CDR3: CATSDRTFTGTDTQYF. CDR3 nucleotide sequence: TGTGCCACCAGTGACAGGACCTTCACGGGCACAGATACGCAGTATTTT.

The chain combines TRBV24-1 with TRBJ2-5; D may be TRBD2 (6 bases). CDR1 and CDR2 (germline): KGHDR, SFDVKD. V was pared by 2 bases and J by 0 bases, with 9 bases between. The CDR3 runs to 15 residues. The CDR3 sequence is CATSDSRGYQETQYF. In DNA form, the CDR3 reads TGTGCCACCAGTGATTCGCGGGGATACCAAGAGACCCAGTACTTC.

The chain has TRBV5-4 and TRBJ1-1; TRBD1 matches 8 bases. This CDR3 has 14 residues. V lost 0 bases and J lost 8; bases outside the gene matches: 6. CDR1 SGHNT and CDR2 YYREEE come from the germline V gene (reference sequence). The CDR3 DNA reads as TGTGCCAGCAGCTTGGTAGGACAGGGTCTGGAAGCTTTCTTT. Translated, it gives CASSLVGQGLEAFF.

The chain employs TRBV21-1 and TRBJ1-5; no DNA check was done on the table's D call, TRBD1. TRBV21-1 is deemed a pseudogene. The CDR3 loop spans 15 amino acids. CDR3 protein: CASSRKKRDNQPQHF. CDR3 nucleotide sequence: TGTGCCAGCAGCAGGAAAAAACGGGATAATCAGCCCCAGCATTTT.

The V gene is TRBV30, the J gene TRBJ1-1, with D possibly matching TRBD1 (5 bases). Deletions cut 3 bases from V and 3 bases from J, with 20 bases between. Germline-derived CDR1 and CDR2 are GTSNPN and SVGIG (reference sequence). There are 16 residues in the CDR3. CDR3 nucleotides: TGTGCCTGGAGCCAAACCAGCCGGGACTACTACACTGAAGCTTTCTTT. This encodes CAWSQTSRDYYTEAFF.

The gene calls are TRBV5-1 and TRBJ2-7, with 12 bases that match TRBD1. The germline V gene encodes CDR1 SGHRS and CDR2 YFSETQ. After removal of 3 bases from V and 3 bases from J, the junction contained 4 bases not matched to a gene. This CDR3 is 15 amino acids long. CDR3 region: CASSWGTGGFYEQYF. The DNA of the CDR3 is TGCGCCAGCAGCTGGGGGACAGGGGGCTTCTACGAGCAGTACTTC.

The J gene is TRBJ2-2, the V gene TRBV24-1; the D is unclear. The CDR3 has 13 amino acids. Germline CDR1 is KGHDR and CDR2 is SFDVKD. Trimming stripped 3 bases from V and 3 bases from J, with 4 bases between. CDR3 sequence reads: CATSDGYTGELFF. CDR3 nucleotide sequence: TGTGCCACCAGTGATGGCTACACCGGGGAGCTGTTTTTT.

This sequence joins TRBV18 and TRBJ2-3; possibly TRBD1 or TRBD2 for D (5 bases each). From germline, CDR1 is KGHSH and CDR2 LQKENI. Deletions cut 6 bases from V and 1 base from J, with 20 bases between. This CDR3 has 17 amino acids. The CDR3 DNA follows: TGTGCCAGCTCCCACCGGGCTGGGACGGGTGGCACAGATACGCAGTATTTT. It translates to CASSHRAGTGGTDTQYF.

This clonotype occurred a few times. This chain connects TRBV7-6 to TRBJ1-5, with D perhaps matching TRBD1 (6 bases). Looked up from germline, CDR1 is SGHVS and CDR2 is FNYEAQ. The CDR3 totals 14 residues. V lost 3 bases to trimming and J lost 4 bases, with 10 bases between them. CDR3 sequence reads: CASSLGARNQPQHF. The CDR3 DNA follows: TGTGCCAGCAGCTTGGGGGCTAGGAATCAGCCCCAGCATTTT.

This chain joins TRBV15 and TRBJ2-3; D is ambiguous. The CDR3 runs to 14 residues. V was shortened by 3 bases and J by 0 bases, with 7 bases between the two germline ends. Germline V gene lookup returns CDR1 LNHNV and CDR2 YYDKDF (reference sequence). The CDR3 here is CATSRPDSTDTQYF. CDR3 bases: TGTGCCACCAGCAGGCCAGATAGCACAGATACGCAGTATTTT.